The 16 T cell receptor beta chains in this list originate from one sample, sequenced in a study of blood T cell repertoires in COVID-19. TCRdb's copy holds only in-frame clones and misses some; the assay was immunoSEQ multiplex PCR. The sample consists of about 70,000 clones, around 85% of them appearing once. The specimen was peripheral blood. The receptor source for this set is a human donor in a cohort sampled during active COVID-19.

V usage is TRBV5-1 and J usage is TRBJ2-7; TRBD2 matches at 10 bases. This CDR3 region has 18 residues. Germline V CDR1 and CDR2: SGHRS, YFSETQ. V lost 1 base to trimming and J lost 1 base; unmatched junction nucleotides: 11. CDR3 region: CASSLTLSSGGWSYEQYF. The DNA of the CDR3 is TGCGCCAGCAGCTTGACCCTCTCTAGCGGGGGTTGGTCCTACGAGCAGTACTTC.

This sequence joins TRBV7-2 and TRBJ1-6; TRBD1 matches at 7 bases. Germline loops: CDR1 SGHTA, CDR2 FQGNSA. The CDR3 loop spans 14 amino acids. V shed 7 bases, J shed 10 bases, and the junction held 10 bases outside the gene matches. CDR3 DNA sequence: TGTGCCAGCAAAACAACAGGGGTACGGTCACCCCTCCACTTT. As protein: CASKTTGVRSPLHF.

The CDR3: CASSHLGGDNSPLHF. The DNA of the CDR3 is TGTGCCAGCAGCCACCTGGGAGGGGATAATTCACCCCTCCACTTT. J is TRBJ1-6 and V is TRBV14; a possible D gene is TRBD1 (5 bases). The CDR3 spans 15 residues. The V and J ends lost 3 bases and 5 bases respectively, with 11 bases between them. Per germline, CDR1 SGHDN and CDR2 FVKESK. The full variable domain, its missing parts supplied by reference TRBV14 and TRBJ1-6, is EAGVTQFPSHSVIEKGQTVTLRCDPISGHDNLYWYRRVMGKEIKFLLHFVKESKQDESGMPNNRFLAERTGGTYSTLKVQPAELEDSGVYFCASSHLGGDNSPLHFGNGTRLTVT.

This chain uses TRBV30 with TRBJ1-1, with D perhaps TRBD1 (6 bases). CDR1 and CDR2 from the germline V gene are GTSNPN and SVGIG (reference sequence). The V end was cut by 2 bases, the J end by 5 bases, with 12 bases between. This CDR3 has 13 amino acids. In DNA, the CDR3 is TGTGCCTGGAGTCTAGGGGGGGCGACTGAAGCTTTCTTT. Amino acid sequence: CAWSLGGATEAFF.

This rearrangement joins TRBV11-2 to TRBJ2-7; D is unresolved. This CDR3 is built from 12 residues. Trimming stripped 6 bases from V and 2 bases from J, with 8 bases between. The germline gives CDR1 SGHAT, CDR2 FQNNGV. CDR3 loop: CASSPGAYEQYF. For the CDR3, the DNA is TGTGCCAGCAGTCCCGGAGCCTACGAGCAGTACTTC.

The V gene is TRBV5-1, the J gene TRBJ2-7; a weak D match, TRBD1 (6 bases). The CDR3 runs 14 residues. CDR1 SGHRS and CDR2 YFSETQ come from the germline V gene. V lost 3 bases and J lost 1, with 11 bases in between. The CDR3 sequence: CASSSQGPSYEQYF. Here the CDR3 DNA reads TGCGCCAGCAGCTCTCAGGGGCCATCCTACGAGCAGTACTTC.

This clone was seen just once. V is TRBV19 and J is TRBJ2-2; D is uncertain. This CDR3 spans 15 amino acids. Trimming removed 4 bases from V and 1 base from J, with 10 bases in between. The germline CDR1 and CDR2 sequences are LNHDA and SQIVND (reference sequence). The CDR3 DNA sequence: TGTGCCAGTAGTAGGGCAGGCTTGAACACCGGGGAGCTGTTTTTT. Encoded protein: CASSRAGLNTGELFF.

V and J are TRBV6-2 or TRBV6-3 and TRBJ1-2; TRBD1 matches at 7 bases. The CDR3 length is 13 residues. Germline V gene data show CDR1 as MNHEY and CDR2 as SVGEGT. J was trimmed by 8 bases and V by 5 bases; bases with no gene match: 8. In nucleotides, the CDR3 is TGTGCCAGCAGTCAGGGACAGCGCGGCGGCTACACCTTC. Protein product: CASSQGQRGGYTF.

V usage is TRBV18 and J usage is TRBJ2-4; 7 bases align to TRBD1. The CDR3 runs 16 residues. The V segment lost 5 bases and the J segment 0 bases; nucleotides outside the gene matches: 7. Germline V gene data show CDR1 as KGHSH and CDR2 as LQKENI. CDR3 in amino acids: CASSSQGQPAKNIQYF. The CDR3 DNA sequence: TGTGCCAGCTCATCCCAGGGACAGCCAGCCAAAAACATTCAGTACTTC. The complete variable domain, with remaining parts taken from reference TRBV18 and TRBJ2-4, reads NAGVMQNPRHLVRRRGQEARLRCSPMKGHSHVYWYRQLPEEGLKFMVYLQKENIIDESGMPKERFSAEFPKEGPSILRIQQVVRGDSAAYFCASSSQGQPAKNIQYFGAGTRLSVL.

The chain has TRBV28 and TRBJ1-4; D is unresolved. The ends were cut back, 5 bases at V and 6 bases at J, with 7 bases in the middle. The CDR3 totals 12 residues. Germline-derived CDR1 and CDR2 are MDHEN and SYDVKM. The CDR3 bases are TGTGCCAGCAGTCGGGAGCATGAAAAACTGTTTTTT. This sequence encodes CASSREHEKLFF.

The chain links TRBV10-3 to TRBJ2-3, with a tentative D call TRBD2 (5 bases). This CDR3 region has 15 residues. Trimming pared 8 bases from V and 0 bases from J, leaving 15 bases between. Germline V gene sequence: CDR1 ENHRY, CDR2 SYGVKD. CDR3 in amino acids: CAIGPSSFSTDTQYF. In DNA form, the CDR3 reads TGTGCCATCGGCCCGTCTAGCTTTAGCACAGATACGCAGTATTTT.

This clone was seen a single time. The J gene is TRBJ2-1, the V gene TRBV19, with a weak D call TRBD2 (5 bases). The CDR3 is made up of 12 amino acids. Germline V gives CDR1 LNHDA, CDR2 SQIVND (reference sequence). With 5 bases removed from V and 7 bases from J, the gap between germline ends came to 9 bases. CDR3 bases: TGTGCCAGTAGTTGGAGGTTTAATGAGCAGTTCTTC. Translating it yields CASSWRFNEQFF.

This chain links TRBV3-1 (or the pseudogene TRBV3-2) with TRBJ2-5, with 8 bases identical to TRBD1. The V segment lost 2 bases and the J segment 4 bases; nucleotides outside the gene matches: 9. The CDR3 covers 16 residues. The germline CDR1 and CDR2 sequences are LGHDT and YNNKEL (reference sequence). In nucleotides, the CDR3 is TGTGCCAGCAGCCAACTCGGCAGGGGGCGCCGAGAGACCCAGTACTTC. Translated, it gives CASSQLGRGRRETQYF.

The CDR3 nucleotides read TGTGCCAGCTCACTGACAGGGGCAGATCAGCCCCAGCATTTT. Residues: CASSLTGADQPQHF. This rearrangement joins TRBV18 to TRBJ1-5; 8 bases align to TRBD1. CDR1 and CDR2 from the germline V gene are KGHSH and LQKENI. There are 14 residues in the CDR3. V was pared by 4 bases and J by 5 bases, with 4 bases of the junction left unmatched.

This clone came up a few times. The rearrangement links TRBV2 to TRBJ2-7, with TRBD1 identical over 10 bases. V was clipped by 5 bases and J by 1 base; unmatched bases: 8. The CDR3 is 16 amino acids. Germline V gene lookup returns CDR1 SNHLY and CDR2 FYNNEI. CDR3 nucleotides: TGTGCCAGCAGTCGGACTCCGGGACAGGGGTCCTACGAGCAGTACTTC. It is translated as CASSRTPGQGSYEQYF.

V usage is TRBV2 and J usage is TRBJ1-5; perhaps TRBD1 as D (6 bases). CDR1 SNHLY and CDR2 FYNNEI come from the germline V gene. This CDR3 is 15 amino acids long. Deletions cut 6 bases from V and 3 bases from J, with 15 bases between. This chain's CDR3 is CASSPGTSTNQPQHF. The DNA of the CDR3 is TGTGCCAGCAGCCCCGGGACATCTACCAATCAGCCCCAGCATTTT.